This paragraph reports one T cell receptor (beta chain). Its antigen is still unknown. The data were obtained in a study of T cell responses to AZD1222 COVID-19 vaccine. Findings of the study overall: There were mostly white British donors and more females than males, and clonal diversity was possibly underestimated. Per reports, nearly half of all spike-specific TCRs target regions that are unmutated in variants.

Libraries were prepared by immunoSEQ multiplex PCR; TCRdb keeps only in-frame clonotypes and omits some of them. The sample includes around 110,000 clones, under 95% of them seen just once. This clonotype originated in an adult who received the AZD1222 COVID-19 vaccine. Sequences were derived from peripheral blood, sampled 28 days after the second AZD1222 dose.

The CDR3 bases are TGTGCCAGCAGCGTAGGGACAGGAGGTGGCTACACCTTC. This translates into CASSVGTGGGYTF. The chain couples TRBV9 to TRBJ1-2; TRBD1 agrees at 7 bases. J was trimmed by 7 bases and V by 0 bases; bases with no gene match: 3. The CDR3 extends over 13 amino acids. Per germline, CDR1 SGDLS and CDR2 YYNGEE.